This T cell receptor (beta chain) was recovered during a study of blood T cell repertoires in COVID-19. As for the study in general: From the United States, Italy and Spain came samples of acute and convalescent COVID-19. PBMCs, B-cell-depleted T cells, or T cells were the source of the cDNA or gDNA that made up the material.

CDR1 and CDR2 (germline): MDHEN, SYDVKM. This CDR3 comprises 13 residues. The ends were cut back, 6 bases at V and 8 bases at J, with 16 bases in the middle. In the original processing: Reference gene primer amplification yielded estimated nucleated cell counts. Data came from immunoSEQ multiplex PCR; TCRdb stores just in-frame clones and leaves some out. V and J calls and clone size are those listed in that table; D and trimming were worked out from the DNA. The table includes about 88,000 clones, about 88% detected once. The chain combines TRBV28 with TRBJ1-2; D possibly corresponds to TRBD1 (6 bases). The sequence derives from a woman older than 75 with acute or convalescent COVID-19. The material sequenced was peripheral blood. Here the CDR3 reads CASSLDRSRGYTF. CDR3 sequence (DNA): TGTGCCAGCAGCCTTGACAGGTCCCGGGGCTACACCTTC.